This passage covers 3 T cell receptor beta chains from one sample sequenced in a study of blood T cell repertoires in COVID-19. Repertoires were generated with immunoSEQ multiplex PCR, while TCRdb's copy carries only in-frame clones and drops some. The sample includes 100,000 or so clones, roughly 82% seen only once; the top ten take under 13%. Sequenced material: peripheral blood. These TCRs come from a man in his sixties or seventies with active or convalescent COVID-19.

The chain carries TRBV11-1 and TRBJ1-2, with 7 bases that match TRBD1. Germline assignment: CDR1 SGHAT and CDR2 FQDESV (reference sequence). V gave up 1 base and J gave up 3 bases; unmatched junction bases: 5. The CDR3 contains 15 residues. CDR3 bases: TGTGCCAGCAGCTTAGGTGTTACAGGGGACTATGGCTACACCTTC. It specifies CASSLGVTGDYGYTF.

This chain joins TRBV29-1 and TRBJ2-5, with D possibly TRBD2 on 5 matching bases. This CDR3 is built from 14 residues. CDR1 and CDR2 (germline): SQVTM, ANQGSEA. Trimming removed 4 bases from V and 2 bases from J, with 14 bases in between. The CDR3 region is CSVGGRGSQETQYF. CDR3 in DNA: TGCAGCGTTGGCGGACGGGGTAGTCAAGAGACCCAGTACTTC.

This chain uses TRBV15 with TRBJ2-7; D uncertain. This CDR3 comprises 16 residues. CDR1 and CDR2 (germline): LNHNV, YYDKDF (reference sequence). Trimming pared 0 bases from V and 0 bases from J, leaving 12 bases between. The CDR3 sequence is CATSRDPGRYSYEQYF. In DNA form, the CDR3 reads TGTGCCACCAGCAGAGATCCAGGAAGATACTCCTACGAGCAGTACTTC.